This TCR beta chain originates from a study of cytomegalovirus exposure and HLA in healthy donors. As for the study in general: The roughly 120 validation repertoires, a later analysis reported, used the same platform as the 666 first-cohort repertoires. General study results and limits: A later analysis found first-cohort TCR clusters tended to co-occur in the 130 or so validation repertoires.

The method was immunoSEQ multiplex PCR; TCRdb's version includes in-frame clones alone and lacks a portion of them. Of approximately 300,000 clones listed, 80% to 90% are singletons. On this clone: As yet, its antigen is unknown.

It was the roughly 110-subject validation cohort, separate from the roughly 700-subject first cohort, to which the donors belonged. Germline CDR1 and CDR2: MNHNS and SASEGT. V lost 11 bases, J lost 4 bases, and 5 bases stayed unmatched. This CDR3 is built from 12 residues. Sequencing was done on a sample of PBMCs. The chain recombines TRBV6-1 with TRBJ1-1; 9 bases are a match to TRBD1. This TCR was recovered from a woman aged 18-35 years in good health and CMV-seronegative. The CDR3 loop is CAAQGASTEAFF. As DNA, the CDR3 is TGTGCCGCACAGGGGGCGAGCACTGAAGCTTTCTTT.